The T cell receptor beta chain described here comes from a study of blood T cell repertoires in COVID-19. Study-wide context: Material from acute and convalescent COVID-19 was sourced from the United States, Italy and Spain.

The CDR3 consists of 22 residues. Participants spanned ages about 18 to 95 years and resided in some 22 US areas. Either two negative PCRs, clearance, or symptom resolution qualified Cohort 3 donors as recovered. Per the authors' pipeline: Reference gene primer amplification in the assay estimated nucleated cell counts. Clones were read by immunoSEQ multiplex PCR, and TCRdb kept only the in-frame ones, dropping some. Clone size and V and J calls were adopted from that table, with D and trimming inferred from the DNA. The sample contains 390,000 or so clones, 83% of which appear only once. The TCR was taken from a woman between 50 and 59 years old who had recovered from COVID-19. What was sequenced was PBMCs or T cells enriched from blood (not recorded which). J is TRBJ1-1 and V is TRBV1; the D call TRBD1 from the table was never checked on the DNA. TRBV1 is an annotated pseudogene. As DNA, the CDR3 is TGCACCAGCAGCCAGGATACGCCCCTAATTGTCCCCGCCGGGACAGGGAACACTGAAGCTTTCTTT. It codes for CTSSQDTPLIVPAGTGNTEAFF.